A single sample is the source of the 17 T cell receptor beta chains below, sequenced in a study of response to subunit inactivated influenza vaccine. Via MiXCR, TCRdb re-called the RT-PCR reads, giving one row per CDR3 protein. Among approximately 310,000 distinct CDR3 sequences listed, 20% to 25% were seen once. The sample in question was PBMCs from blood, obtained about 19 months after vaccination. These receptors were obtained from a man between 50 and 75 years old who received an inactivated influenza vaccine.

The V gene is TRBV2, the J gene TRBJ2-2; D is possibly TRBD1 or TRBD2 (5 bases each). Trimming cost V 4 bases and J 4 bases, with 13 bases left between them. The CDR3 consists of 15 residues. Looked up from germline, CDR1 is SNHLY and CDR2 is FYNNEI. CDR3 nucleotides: TGTGCCAGCAGTGGTCAGGGAGCAGCCACCGGGGAGCTGTTTTTT. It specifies CASSGQGAATGELFF.

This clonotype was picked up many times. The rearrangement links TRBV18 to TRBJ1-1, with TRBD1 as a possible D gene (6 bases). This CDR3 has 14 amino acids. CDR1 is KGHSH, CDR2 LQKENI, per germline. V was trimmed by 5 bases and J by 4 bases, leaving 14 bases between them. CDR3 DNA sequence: TGTGCCAGCTCAGTACAGGGTGTGGGCACTGAAGCTTTCTTT. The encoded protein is CASSVQGVGTEAFF.

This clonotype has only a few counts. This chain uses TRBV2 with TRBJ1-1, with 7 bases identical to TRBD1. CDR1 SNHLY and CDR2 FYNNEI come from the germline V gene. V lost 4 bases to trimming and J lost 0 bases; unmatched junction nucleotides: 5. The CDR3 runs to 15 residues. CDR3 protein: CASSVGGLLNTEAFF. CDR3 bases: TGTGCCAGCAGTGTAGGGGGCCTGCTGAACACTGAAGCTTTCTTT.

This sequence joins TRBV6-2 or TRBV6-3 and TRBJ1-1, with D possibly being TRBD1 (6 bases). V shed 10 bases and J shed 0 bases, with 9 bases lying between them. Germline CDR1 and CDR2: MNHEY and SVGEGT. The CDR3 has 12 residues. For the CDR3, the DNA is TGTGCCATAGGACAGATGAACACTGAAGCTTTCTTT. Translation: CAIGQMNTEAFF.

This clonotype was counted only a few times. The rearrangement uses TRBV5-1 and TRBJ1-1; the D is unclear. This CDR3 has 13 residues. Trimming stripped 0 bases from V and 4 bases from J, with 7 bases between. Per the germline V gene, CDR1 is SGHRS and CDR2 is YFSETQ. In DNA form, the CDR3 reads TGCGCCAGCAGCTTGGAACAGTTCACTGAAGCTTTCTTT. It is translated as CASSLEQFTEAFF.

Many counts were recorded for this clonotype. CDR3 loop: CASSQDDFIGGSYGYTF. CDR3 nucleotides: TGCGCCAGCAGCCAAGACGACTTTATCGGGGGTTCTTATGGCTACACCTTC. The genes are TRBV4-1 and TRBJ1-2, with a tentative D call TRBD1 (5 bases). The V end was cut by 0 bases, the J end by 5 bases, with 19 bases between. The germline V gene has CDR1 MGHRA and CDR2 YSYEKL. This CDR3 region has 17 residues.

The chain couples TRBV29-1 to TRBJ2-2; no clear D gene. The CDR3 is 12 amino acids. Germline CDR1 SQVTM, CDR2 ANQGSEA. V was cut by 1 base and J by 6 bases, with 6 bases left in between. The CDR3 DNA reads TGCAGCGTTGAAGGGCCGGCCGGGGAGCTGTTTTTT. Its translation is CSVEGPAGELFF.

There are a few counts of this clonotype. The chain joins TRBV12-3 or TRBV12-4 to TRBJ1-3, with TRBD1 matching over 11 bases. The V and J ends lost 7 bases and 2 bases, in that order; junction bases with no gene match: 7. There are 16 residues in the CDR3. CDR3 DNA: TGTGCCAGCACCGGACAGGGGGCGATTACTGGAAACACCATATATTTT. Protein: CASTGQGAITGNTIYF.

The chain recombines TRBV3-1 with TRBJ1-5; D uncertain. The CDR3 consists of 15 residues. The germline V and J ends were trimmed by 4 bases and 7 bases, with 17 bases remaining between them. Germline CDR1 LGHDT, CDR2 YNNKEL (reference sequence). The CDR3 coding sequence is TGTGCCAGCAGCCCCGGCGGCGGGGTATGGCAGCCCCAGCATTTT. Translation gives CASSPGGGVWQPQHF.

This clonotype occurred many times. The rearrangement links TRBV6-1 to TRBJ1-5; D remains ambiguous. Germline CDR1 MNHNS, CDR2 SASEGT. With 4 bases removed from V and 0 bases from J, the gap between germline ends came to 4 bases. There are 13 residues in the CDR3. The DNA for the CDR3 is TGTGCCAGCAGTGCAGGTAGCAATCAGCCCCAGCATTTT. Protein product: CASSAGSNQPQHF.

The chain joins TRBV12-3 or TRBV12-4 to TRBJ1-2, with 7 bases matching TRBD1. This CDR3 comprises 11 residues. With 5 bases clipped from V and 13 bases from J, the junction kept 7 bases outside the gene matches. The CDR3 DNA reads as TGTGCCAGCAGTGTGACAGGGTATTTCACCTTC. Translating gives CASSVTGYFTF.

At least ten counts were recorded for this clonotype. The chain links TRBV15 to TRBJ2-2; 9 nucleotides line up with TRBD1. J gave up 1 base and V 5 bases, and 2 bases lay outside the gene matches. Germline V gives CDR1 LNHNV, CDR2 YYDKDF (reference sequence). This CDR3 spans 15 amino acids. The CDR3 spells CATSEGQGNTGELFF. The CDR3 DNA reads TGTGCCACCAGCGAGGGACAGGGGAACACCGGGGAGCTGTTTTTT.

CDR3 residues: CASKTDHTEAFF. The CDR3 coding sequence is TGTGCCAGTAAGACAGATCACACTGAAGCTTTCTTT. The rearrangement links TRBV19 to TRBJ1-1, with D possibly being TRBD1 (5 bases). Trimming removed 7 bases from V and 3 bases from J, with 9 bases in between. Germline V gene data show CDR1 as LNHDA and CDR2 as SQIVND (reference sequence). CDR3 length: 12 residues.

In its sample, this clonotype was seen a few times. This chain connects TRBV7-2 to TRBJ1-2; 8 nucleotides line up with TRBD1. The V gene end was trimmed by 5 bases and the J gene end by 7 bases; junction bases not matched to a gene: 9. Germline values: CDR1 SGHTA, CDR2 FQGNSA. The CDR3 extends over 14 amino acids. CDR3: CASSGRQGLTGYTF. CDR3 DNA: TGTGCCAGCAGCGGTAGACAGGGGTTAACTGGCTACACCTTC.

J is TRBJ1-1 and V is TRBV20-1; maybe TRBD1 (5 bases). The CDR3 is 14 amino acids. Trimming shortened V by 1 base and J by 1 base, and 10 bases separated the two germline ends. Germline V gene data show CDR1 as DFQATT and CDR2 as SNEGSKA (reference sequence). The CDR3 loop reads CSARVPRENTEAFF. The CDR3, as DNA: TGCAGTGCTAGAGTTCCCAGGGAGAACACTGAAGCTTTCTTT.

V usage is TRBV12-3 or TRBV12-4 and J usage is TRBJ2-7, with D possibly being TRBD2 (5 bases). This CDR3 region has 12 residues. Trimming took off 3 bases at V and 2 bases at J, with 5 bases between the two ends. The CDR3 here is CASSFGTYEQYF. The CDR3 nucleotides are TGTGCCAGCAGTTTCGGGACCTACGAGCAGTACTTC.

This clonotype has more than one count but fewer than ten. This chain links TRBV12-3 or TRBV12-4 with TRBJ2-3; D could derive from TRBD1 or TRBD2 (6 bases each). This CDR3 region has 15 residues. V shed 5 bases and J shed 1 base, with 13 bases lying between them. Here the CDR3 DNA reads TGTGCCAGCAGTCGAGGGGGGATCGGCACAGATACGCAGTATTTT. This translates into CASSRGGIGTDTQYF.